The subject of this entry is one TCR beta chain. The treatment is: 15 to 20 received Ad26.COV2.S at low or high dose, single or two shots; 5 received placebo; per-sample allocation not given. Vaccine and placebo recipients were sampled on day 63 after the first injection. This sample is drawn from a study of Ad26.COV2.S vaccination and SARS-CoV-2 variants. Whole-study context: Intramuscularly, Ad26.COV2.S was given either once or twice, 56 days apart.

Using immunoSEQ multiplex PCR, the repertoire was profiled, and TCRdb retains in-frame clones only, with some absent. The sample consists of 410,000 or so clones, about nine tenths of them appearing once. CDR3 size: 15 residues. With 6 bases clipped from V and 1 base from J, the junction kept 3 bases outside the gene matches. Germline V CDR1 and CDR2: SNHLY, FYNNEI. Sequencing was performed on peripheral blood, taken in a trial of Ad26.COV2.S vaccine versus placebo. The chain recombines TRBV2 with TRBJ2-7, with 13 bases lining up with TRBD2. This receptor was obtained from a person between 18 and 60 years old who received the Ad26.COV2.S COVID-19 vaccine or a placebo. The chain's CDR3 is CASSWGLAGSYEQYF. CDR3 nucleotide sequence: TGTGCCAGCAGCTGGGGACTAGCGGGATCCTACGAGCAGTACTTC. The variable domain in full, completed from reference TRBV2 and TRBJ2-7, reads EPEVTQTPSHQVTQMGQEVILRCVPISNHLYFYWYRQILGQKVEFLVSFYNNEISEKSEIFDDQFSVERPDGSNFTLKIRSTKLEDSAMYFCASSWGLAGSYEQYFGPGTRLTVT.